What follows are 32 T cell receptor beta chains derived from one specimen sequenced in a study of cytomegalovirus exposure and HLA in healthy donors. In the PCR, 60 Vbeta and 13 Jbeta primers were used. Sequenced by immunoSEQ multiplex PCR; TCRdb stores in-frame clones only, minus some. The table includes about 140,000 clones, 75% detected once. Sequences were obtained from PBMCs. These TCRs come from a man aged 25-45 years in good health and CMV-seronegative.

The chain links TRBV14 to TRBJ1-2, with TRBD1 as a possible D gene (5 bases). Looked up from germline, CDR1 is SGHDN and CDR2 is FVKESK. Deletions cut 3 bases from V and 7 bases from J, with 12 bases between. This CDR3 region has 13 residues. CDR3 loop: CASSQQGGSGYTF. CDR3 nucleotide sequence: TGTGCCAGCAGCCAGCAGGGTGGGTCTGGCTACACCTTC.

Details on this clone: A read error may account for a junction end that differs from germline. The V and J genes are TRBV5-1 and TRBJ1-4, with D maybe TRBD1 (6 bases). The CDR3 runs to 14 residues. Germline V lookup: CDR1 SGHRS, CDR2 YFSETQ. CDR3 sequence (DNA): TGCGCCAGCAGCTTGGACAGGGCTAATGAAAAACTGCTTTTT. Its protein is CASSLDRANEKLLF.

The rearrangement uses TRBV7-9 and TRBJ2-7, with 9 bases aligning to TRBD2. The trim removed 6 bases at V and 1 base at J, leaving 10 bases unmatched. The CDR3 sequence is 16 residues long. Per the germline V gene, CDR1 is SEHNR and CDR2 is FQNEAQ (reference sequence). CDR3 sequence reads: CASSYPTSGSSYEQYF. CDR3 DNA sequence: TGTGCCAGCAGTTATCCCACTAGCGGGTCTTCCTACGAGCAGTACTTC.

The rearrangement joins TRBV30 to TRBJ2-7; 7 bases fit TRBD2. This CDR3 comprises 12 residues. CDR1 GTSNPN and CDR2 SVGIG come from the germline V gene (reference sequence). V lost 5 bases, J lost 3 bases, and 4 bases stayed unmatched. Written as DNA, the CDR3 is TGTGCCTGGCAAGCGGGGATCTACGAGCAGTACTTC. Protein product: CAWQAGIYEQYF.

V is TRBV10-3 and J is TRBJ1-5; D is uncertain. Trimming removed 6 bases at V and 11 bases at J, with 20 bases between. Germline loops: CDR1 ENHRY, CDR2 SYGVKD. The CDR3 sequence is 14 residues long. CDR3 bases: TGTGCCATCAGGGGAGACGGAATCGGGCAGGCCCAGCATTTT. It is translated as CAIRGDGIGQAQHF.

This rearrangement joins TRBV2 to TRBJ2-1, with 10 bases fitting TRBD2. The V segment lost 6 bases and the J segment 9 bases; nucleotides outside the gene matches: 8. This CDR3 has 14 amino acids. The germline V gene has CDR1 SNHLY and CDR2 FYNNEI. The CDR3 DNA is TGTGCCAGCAGGGTATTAGCGGGGGGAGGTGAGCAGTTCTTC. Translating it yields CASRVLAGGGEQFF.

This chain uses TRBV5-1 with TRBJ2-7; 8 bases fit TRBD2. V was clipped by 4 bases and J by 5 bases; unmatched bases: 11. Germline lookup yields CDR1 SGHRS and CDR2 YFSETQ. The CDR3 runs 15 residues. In DNA form, the CDR3 reads TGCGCCAGCAGCCCCGGCTGGAGCGGGAGCAACGAGCAGTACTTC. It codes for CASSPGWSGSNEQYF.

This clone occurred a few times. The rearrangement joins TRBV19 to TRBJ2-1, with TRBD2 matching 14 bases. CDR3 length: 17 amino acids. V gave up 7 bases and J gave up 0 bases; unmatched junction bases: 5. CDR1 is LNHDA and CDR2 is SQIVND in the germline V gene (reference sequence). The CDR3 reads CASKRTSGGFSYNEQFF. In nucleotides, the CDR3 is TGTGCCAGTAAGCGGACTAGCGGGGGGTTCTCCTACAATGAGCAGTTCTTC.

The V gene is TRBV27, the J gene TRBJ2-7, with 7 bases identical to TRBD1. The CDR3 has 19 amino acids. The V gene end was trimmed by 3 bases and the J gene end by 7 bases; junction bases not matched to a gene: 24. CDR1 is MNHEY and CDR2 is SMNVEV in the germline V gene (reference sequence). The CDR3 sequence: CASSFLPGNSPGQVPEQYF. CDR3 DNA: TGTGCCAGCAGTTTTCTTCCGGGCAACTCCCCTGGACAGGTCCCTGAGCAGTACTTC.

The V gene is TRBV7-3, the J gene TRBJ1-2, with D perhaps matching TRBD1 (5 bases). The ends were cut back, 5 bases at V and 4 bases at J, with 14 bases in the middle. The CDR3 covers 14 residues. Germline CDR1 SGHTA, CDR2 FQGTGA. DNA for the CDR3: TGTGCCAGCAGCCCCGGGGGGGGTTCCTATGGCTACACCTTC. Encoded protein: CASSPGGGSYGYTF.

The CDR3 loop reads CASHLAGDYNEQFF. The CDR3 DNA is TGTGCCAGCCACCTAGCGGGGGACTACAATGAGCAGTTCTTC. The V gene is TRBV28, the J gene TRBJ2-1; 10 nucleotides match TRBD2. CDR1 is MDHEN, CDR2 SYDVKM, per germline. V trimming: 8 bases; J trimming: 3 bases; junction bases outside the gene matches: 4. The CDR3 is made up of 14 amino acids. Using reference TRBV28 and TRBJ2-1 for the parts outside the CDR3, the full variable domain is DVKVTQSSRYLVKRTGEKVFLECVQDMDHENMFWYRQDPGLGLRLIYFSYDVKMKEKGDIPEGYSVSREKKERFSLILESASTNQTSMYLCASHLAGDYNEQFFGPGTRLTVL.

This clone was observed a single time. The chain couples TRBV6-1 to TRBJ2-5; 9 bases align to TRBD1. Trimming cost V 4 bases and J 12 bases; bases outside gene matches: 12. CDR1 MNHNS and CDR2 SASEGT come from the germline V gene. The CDR3 runs to 14 residues. The chain's CDR3 is CASSGVPTGTGKYF. CDR3 coding DNA: TGTGCCAGCAGTGGGGTACCTACCGGGACAGGGAAGTACTTC.

The rearrangement uses TRBV4-2 and TRBJ2-1; 11 bases map to TRBD2. This CDR3 contains 16 residues. The trim removed 3 bases at V and 6 bases at J, leaving 7 bases unmatched. Germline CDR1 LGHNA, CDR2 YNFKEQ. CDR3 loop: CASSQATSGTSNEQFF. The CDR3 DNA reads as TGTGCCAGCAGCCAGGCGACTAGCGGGACCAGCAATGAGCAGTTCTTC.

The chain couples TRBV6-5 to TRBJ2-1; 10 bases align to TRBD2. With 3 bases clipped from V and 5 bases from J, the junction kept 7 bases outside the gene matches. CDR3 length: 16 residues. The germline CDR1 and CDR2 sequences are MNHEY and SVGAGI. CDR3 residues: CASSYLSGGVDNEQFF. The CDR3 nucleotides are TGTGCCAGCAGTTATCTCAGCGGGGGGGTCGACAATGAGCAGTTCTTC.

This clone has more than one count but fewer than ten. The CDR3 protein is CASSFPPQETQYF. The CDR3 nucleotides read TGTGCCAGCAGCTTCCCTCCCCAAGAGACCCAGTACTTC. The V call is TRBV7-9, the J call TRBJ2-5; D is ambiguous. V lost 3 bases and J lost 1, with 6 bases in between. CDR1 is SEHNR, CDR2 FQNEAQ, per germline (reference sequence). This CDR3 is 13 amino acids long.

The chain links TRBV5-8 to TRBJ2-7; D is ambiguous. This CDR3 comprises 14 residues. V dropped 3 bases and J dropped 3 bases, with 13 bases sitting between them. Germline V gene sequence: CDR1 SGHTS, CDR2 YDEGEE. DNA for the CDR3: TGTGCCAGCAGCTCACGCAACAGTGTCTACGAGCAGTACTTC. Its translation: CASSSRNSVYEQYF.

The rearrangement links TRBV19 to TRBJ2-2, with D uncertain. With 0 bases removed from V and 0 bases from J, the gap between germline ends came to 5 bases. The CDR3 length is 15 residues. Germline V gives CDR1 LNHDA, CDR2 SQIVND (reference sequence). CDR3 sequence: CASSIESTNTGELFF. CDR3 DNA sequence: TGTGCCAGTAGTATAGAGTCCACGAACACCGGGGAGCTGTTTTTT.

The chain couples TRBV27 to TRBJ2-5; 13 bases match TRBD2. This CDR3 region has 15 residues. In germline, CDR1 is MNHEY, CDR2 SMNVEV (reference sequence). The V gene end was trimmed by 6 bases and the J gene end by 4 bases; junction bases not matched to a gene: 5. The CDR3 protein is CASRRLAGGGETQYF. As DNA, the CDR3 is TGTGCCAGCAGGCGACTAGCGGGGGGAGGAGAGACCCAGTACTTC.

The genes are TRBV11-2 and TRBJ2-2; 7 bases agree with TRBD1. This CDR3 region has 16 residues. Germline V gives CDR1 SGHAT, CDR2 FQNNGV. The ends lost 5 bases at V and 0 bases at J; junction bases unmatched: 6. CDR3 nucleotides: TGTGCCAGCAGCCAGGGGGTGTTCGCGAACACCGGGGAGCTGTTTTTT. Translated: CASSQGVFANTGELFF.

This chain joins TRBV5-3 and TRBJ2-7; D perhaps matches TRBD1 (6 bases). TRBV5-3 is annotated as an ORF whose role is uncertain. Trimming removed 4 bases from V and 2 bases from J, with 16 bases in between. This CDR3 has 15 residues. The CDR3 protein is CARSHWGPGAYEQYF. The CDR3 DNA reads as TGTGCCAGAAGCCACTGGGGGCCTGGGGCCTACGAGCAGTACTTC.

The gene calls are TRBV6-1 and TRBJ1-4; 8 nucleotides align to TRBD1. Germline V gives CDR1 MNHNS, CDR2 SASEGT. The CDR3 extends over 15 amino acids. Trimming at V came to 8 bases and at J to 5 bases, leaving 10 bases not matched to a gene. This CDR3 reads CASQRTGGGNEKLFF. CDR3 bases: TGTGCCAGCCAGAGAACAGGGGGAGGGAATGAAAAACTGTTTTTT.

The DNA of the CDR3 is TGTGCCAGCTCACCTTATAGAGCGACAGGGGGCGAGCAGTACTTC. Encoded protein: CASSPYRATGGEQYF. The chain uses TRBV18 and TRBJ2-7; 9 nucleotides align to TRBD1. With 3 bases clipped from V and 6 bases from J, the junction kept 9 bases outside the gene matches. In germline, CDR1 is KGHSH, CDR2 LQKENI. The CDR3 contains 15 residues.

V is TRBV28 and J is TRBJ1-5, with 9 nucleotides matching TRBD1. The V segment lost 6 bases and the J segment 4 bases; nucleotides outside the gene matches: 7. This CDR3 spans 15 amino acids. The germline CDR1 and CDR2 sequences are MDHEN and SYDVKM. CDR3 protein: CASRVTGGLNQPQHF. The CDR3 coding sequence is TGTGCCAGCAGGGTAACAGGGGGCTTGAATCAGCCCCAGCATTTT.

This clone was found a few times. This sequence joins TRBV5-1 and TRBJ1-2; D may be TRBD1 (6 bases). Germline V gene data show CDR1 as SGHRS and CDR2 as YFSETQ. CDR3 length equals 13 residues. Deletions cut 4 bases from V and 2 bases from J, with 9 bases between. The CDR3 loop reads CASSLRGNYGYTF. The CDR3 DNA is TGCGCCAGCAGCCTCAGGGGCAACTATGGCTACACCTTC.

This clone was seen a single time. The chain carries TRBV5-6 and TRBJ2-7, with 7 bases that match TRBD1. This CDR3 is 14 amino acids long. The V and J ends lost 3 bases and 5 bases, in that order; junction bases with no gene match: 8. CDR1 and CDR2 (germline): SGHDT, YYEEEE. The CDR3, as DNA: TGTGCCAGCAGCTCCCAGGGGGAGTGGGACGAGCAGTACTTC. It encodes CASSSQGEWDEQYF.

This chain uses TRBV19 with TRBJ2-1; D unresolved. With 1 base removed from V and 5 bases from J, the gap between germline ends came to 9 bases. This CDR3 region has 14 residues. Germline CDR1 reads LNHDA; CDR2 reads SQIVND (reference sequence). CDR3 amino acids: CASSIVLPDNEQFF. The CDR3 DNA sequence: TGTGCCAGTAGTATAGTCCTCCCGGACAATGAGCAGTTCTTC.

The genes are TRBV7-9 and TRBJ2-1, with 8 bases fitting TRBD2. This CDR3 is built from 14 residues. The V and J ends lost 8 bases and 6 bases, in that order; junction bases with no gene match: 9. Germline assignment: CDR1 SEHNR and CDR2 FQNEAQ (reference sequence). This CDR3 reads CASFSGLEVNEQFF. DNA of the CDR3: TGTGCCAGCTTCTCGGGACTAGAGGTCAATGAGCAGTTCTTC.

The chain has TRBV6-1 and TRBJ1-1, with no clear D. Trimming cost V 7 bases and J 1 base, with 13 bases left between them. CDR1 and CDR2 (germline): MNHNS, SASEGT. The CDR3 runs to 14 residues. CDR3 sequence reads: CASNSRQRNTEAFF. The CDR3 DNA reads TGTGCCAGCAATTCGCGCCAACGGAACACTGAAGCTTTCTTT.

The chain carries TRBV6-4 and TRBJ1-5, with TRBD1 matching over 9 bases. The length of the CDR3 is 19 residues. The germline V gene encodes CDR1 MRHNA and CDR2 SNTAGT. V shed 4 bases and J 0 bases; nucleotides not matched to a gene: 13. The CDR3 region has the DNA TGTGCCAGCAGTGTCCGGACAGGGGCCGGGGGTTATAGCAATCAGCCCCAGCATTTT. This gives the protein CASSVRTGAGGYSNQPQHF.

The chain couples TRBV5-1 to TRBJ1-6; 7 nucleotides match TRBD1. Germline V lookup: CDR1 SGHRS, CDR2 YFSETQ. The CDR3 consists of 14 residues. The trim removed 4 bases at V and 5 bases at J, leaving 3 bases unmatched. The CDR3 spells CASSQGQNNSPLHF. Written as DNA, the CDR3 is TGCGCCAGCAGCCAGGGACAGAATAATTCACCCCTCCACTTT. Complete variable domain (other parts from reference TRBV5-1 and TRBJ1-6): KAGVTQTPRYLIKTRGQQVTLSCSPISGHRSVSWYQQTPGQGLQFLFEYFSETQRNKGNFPGRFSGRQFSNSRSEMNVSTLELGDSALYLCASSQGQNNSPLHFGNGTRLTVT.

Concerning this clone: At one of its ends the junction is not consistent with the germline gene, which may arise from a read error. The V and J genes are TRBV30 and TRBJ2-6; D is perhaps TRBD2 (6 bases). This CDR3 comprises 17 residues. Germline lookup yields CDR1 GTSNPN and CDR2 SVGIG (reference sequence). The CDR3 reads CASRRGRSSSGANGLTF. The CDR3 nucleotides read TGTGCCAGCCGGCGGGGCCGTTCGAGCTCTGGGGCCAACGGCCTGACTTTC.

The gene calls are TRBV9 and TRBJ2-3, with TRBD2 identical over 11 bases. V shed 4 bases and J 0 bases; nucleotides not matched to a gene: 4. Germline V gene sequence: CDR1 SGDLS, CDR2 YYNGEE. The CDR3 sequence is 16 residues long. CDR3 region: CASSPPSGGSTDTQYF. CDR3 nucleotide sequence: TGTGCCAGCAGCCCCCCTAGCGGGGGGAGCACAGATACGCAGTATTTT.